This TCR beta chain was observed in a study of blood T cell repertoires in COVID-19. Turning to the study itself: Samples taken during acute and convalescent COVID-19 were collected in the United States, Italy and Spain. In each case, the material was cDNA or gDNA derived from T cells, B-cell-depleted T cells, or PBMCs.

This CDR3 comprises 14 residues. Germline values: CDR1 SNHLY, CDR2 FYNNEI. Deletions cut 5 bases from V and 6 bases from J, with 13 bases between. In the original analysis: Reference gene primer amplification gave nucleated cell count estimates. TCRdb keeps only in-frame clones here, not all; method: immunoSEQ multiplex PCR. Clone size and the V and J calls come from that table; the DNA yielded D and trimming. The sample holds 130,000 to 150,000 clones, 80% to 90% seen once. One Seattle source followed patients from active infection through their disease course. The rearrangement uses TRBV2 and TRBJ2-2, with D maybe TRBD2 (5 bases). Sequencing was carried out using peripheral blood. This clonotype originated in a woman between 55 and 75 years old with COVID-19, enrolled during active disease. Here the CDR3 DNA reads TGTGCCAGCAGTAAACGACTACCCGCCGGGGAGCTGTTTTTT. This sequence encodes CASSKRLPAGELFF.